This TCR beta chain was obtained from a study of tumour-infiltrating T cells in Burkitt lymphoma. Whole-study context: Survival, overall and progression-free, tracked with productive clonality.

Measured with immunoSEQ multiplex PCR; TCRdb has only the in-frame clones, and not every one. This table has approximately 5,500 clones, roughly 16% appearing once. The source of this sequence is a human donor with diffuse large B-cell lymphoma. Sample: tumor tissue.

The CDR3 region has the DNA TGCGCCAGCAGCTTGGCCGGGCACTCTGGAAACACCATATATTTT. It codes for CASSLAGHSGNTIYF. V usage is TRBV5-1 and J usage is TRBJ1-3; no clear D gene. Germline values: CDR1 SGHRS, CDR2 YFSETQ. CDR3 length: 15 amino acids. V was cut by 0 bases and J by 0 bases, with 7 bases left in between.